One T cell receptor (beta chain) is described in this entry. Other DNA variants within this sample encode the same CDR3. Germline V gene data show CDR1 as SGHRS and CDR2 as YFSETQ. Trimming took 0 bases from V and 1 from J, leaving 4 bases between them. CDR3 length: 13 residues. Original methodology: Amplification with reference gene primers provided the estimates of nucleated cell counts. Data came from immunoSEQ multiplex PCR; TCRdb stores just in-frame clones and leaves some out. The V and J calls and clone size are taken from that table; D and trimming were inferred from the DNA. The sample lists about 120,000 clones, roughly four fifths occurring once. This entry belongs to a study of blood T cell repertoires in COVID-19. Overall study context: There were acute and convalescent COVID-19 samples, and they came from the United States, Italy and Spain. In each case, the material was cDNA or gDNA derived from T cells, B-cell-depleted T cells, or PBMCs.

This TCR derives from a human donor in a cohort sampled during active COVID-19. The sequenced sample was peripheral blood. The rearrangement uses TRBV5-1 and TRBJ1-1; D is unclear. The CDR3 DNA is TGCGCCAGCAGCTTGGCCGGGAACACTGAAGCTTTCTTT. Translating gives CASSLAGNTEAFF.